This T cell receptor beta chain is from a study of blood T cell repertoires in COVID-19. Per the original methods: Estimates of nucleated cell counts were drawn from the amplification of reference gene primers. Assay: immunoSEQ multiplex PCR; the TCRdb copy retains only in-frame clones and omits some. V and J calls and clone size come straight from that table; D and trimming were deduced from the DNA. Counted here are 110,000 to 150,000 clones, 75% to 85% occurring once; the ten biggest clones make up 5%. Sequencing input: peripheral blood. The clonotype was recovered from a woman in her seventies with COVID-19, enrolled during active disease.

The CDR3 nucleotides are TGTGCCAGCAGCACCTTGGGGCCGACAGGGTCTAACTATGGCTACACCTTC. It is translated as CASSTLGPTGSNYGYTF. The chain links TRBV7-9 to TRBJ1-2, with TRBD1 identical over 7 bases. Germline trimming cut 5 bases from V and 0 bases from J; bases unmatched to any gene: 12. Per the germline V gene, CDR1 is SEHNR and CDR2 is FQNEAQ (reference sequence). The CDR3 has 17 residues.